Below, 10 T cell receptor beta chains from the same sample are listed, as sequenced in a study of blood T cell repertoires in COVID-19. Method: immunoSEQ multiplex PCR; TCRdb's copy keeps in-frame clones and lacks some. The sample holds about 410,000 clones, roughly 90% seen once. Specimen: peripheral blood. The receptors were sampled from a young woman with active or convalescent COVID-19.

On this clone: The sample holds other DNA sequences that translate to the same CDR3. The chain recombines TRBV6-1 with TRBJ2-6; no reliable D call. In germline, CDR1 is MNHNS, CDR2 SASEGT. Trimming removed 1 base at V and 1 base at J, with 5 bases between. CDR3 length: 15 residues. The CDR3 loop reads CASSEGQSGANVLTF. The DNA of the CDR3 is TGTGCCAGCAGTGAAGGGCAGTCTGGGGCCAACGTCCTGACTTTC.

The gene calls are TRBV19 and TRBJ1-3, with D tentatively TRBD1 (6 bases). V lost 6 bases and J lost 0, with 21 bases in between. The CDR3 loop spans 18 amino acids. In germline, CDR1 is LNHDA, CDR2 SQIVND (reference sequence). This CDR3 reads CASSRDGRTASSGNTIYF. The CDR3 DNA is TGTGCCAGTAGCCGAGATGGAAGGACAGCCTCCTCTGGAAACACCATATATTTT.

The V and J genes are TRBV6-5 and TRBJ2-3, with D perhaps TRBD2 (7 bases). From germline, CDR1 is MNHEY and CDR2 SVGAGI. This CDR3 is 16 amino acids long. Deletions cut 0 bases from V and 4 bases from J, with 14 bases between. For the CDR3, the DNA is TGTGCCAGCAGTTACTCAGGGGGGGCGGCGGCAGATACGCAGTATTTT. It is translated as CASSYSGGAAADTQYF.

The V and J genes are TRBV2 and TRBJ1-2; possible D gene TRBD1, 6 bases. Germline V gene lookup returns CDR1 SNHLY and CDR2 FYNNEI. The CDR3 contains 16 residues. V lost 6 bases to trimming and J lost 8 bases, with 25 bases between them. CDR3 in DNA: TGTGCCAGCAGCCGGGACCGGGGGGCATTTTCGGACGGCTACACCTTC. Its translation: CASSRDRGAFSDGYTF.

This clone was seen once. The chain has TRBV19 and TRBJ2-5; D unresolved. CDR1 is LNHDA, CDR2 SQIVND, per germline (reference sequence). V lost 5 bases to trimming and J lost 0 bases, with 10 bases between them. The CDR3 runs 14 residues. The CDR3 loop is CASSFSQNQETQYF. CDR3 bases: TGTGCCAGTAGTTTTTCTCAGAACCAAGAGACCCAGTACTTC.

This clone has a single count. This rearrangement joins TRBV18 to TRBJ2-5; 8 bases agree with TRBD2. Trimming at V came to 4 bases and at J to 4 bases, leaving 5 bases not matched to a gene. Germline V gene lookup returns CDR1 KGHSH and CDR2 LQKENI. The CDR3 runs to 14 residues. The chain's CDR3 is CASSQIRGGETQYF. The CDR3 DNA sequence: TGTGCCAGCTCACAAATCCGGGGGGGAGAGACCCAGTACTTC.

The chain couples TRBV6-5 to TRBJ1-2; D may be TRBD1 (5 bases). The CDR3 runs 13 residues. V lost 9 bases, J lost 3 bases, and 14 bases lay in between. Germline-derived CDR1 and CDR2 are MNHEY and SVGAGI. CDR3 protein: CASTFTGYYGYTF. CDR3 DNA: TGTGCCAGTACTTTTACAGGATACTATGGCTACACCTTC.

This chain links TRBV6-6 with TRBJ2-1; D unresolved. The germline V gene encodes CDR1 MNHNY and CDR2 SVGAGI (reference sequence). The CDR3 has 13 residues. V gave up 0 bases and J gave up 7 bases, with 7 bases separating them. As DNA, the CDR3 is TGTGCCAGCAGTTACTCTTCGGAGAATGAGCAGTTCTTC. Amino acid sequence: CASSYSSENEQFF.

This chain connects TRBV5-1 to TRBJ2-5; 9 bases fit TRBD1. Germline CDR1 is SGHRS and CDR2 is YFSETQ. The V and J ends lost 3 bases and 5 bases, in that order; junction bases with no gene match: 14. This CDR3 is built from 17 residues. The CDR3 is CASSSKDAGTGSETQYF. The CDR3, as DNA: TGCGCCAGCAGCTCAAAAGATGCCGGGACAGGGTCTGAGACCCAGTACTTC.

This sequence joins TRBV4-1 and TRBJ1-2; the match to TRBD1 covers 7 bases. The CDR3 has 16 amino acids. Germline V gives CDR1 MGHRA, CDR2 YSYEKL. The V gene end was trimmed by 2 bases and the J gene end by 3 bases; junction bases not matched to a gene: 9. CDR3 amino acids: CASSQLVRGRHYGYTF. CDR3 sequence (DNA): TGCGCCAGCAGCCAACTTGTTAGGGGGCGTCACTATGGCTACACCTTC.